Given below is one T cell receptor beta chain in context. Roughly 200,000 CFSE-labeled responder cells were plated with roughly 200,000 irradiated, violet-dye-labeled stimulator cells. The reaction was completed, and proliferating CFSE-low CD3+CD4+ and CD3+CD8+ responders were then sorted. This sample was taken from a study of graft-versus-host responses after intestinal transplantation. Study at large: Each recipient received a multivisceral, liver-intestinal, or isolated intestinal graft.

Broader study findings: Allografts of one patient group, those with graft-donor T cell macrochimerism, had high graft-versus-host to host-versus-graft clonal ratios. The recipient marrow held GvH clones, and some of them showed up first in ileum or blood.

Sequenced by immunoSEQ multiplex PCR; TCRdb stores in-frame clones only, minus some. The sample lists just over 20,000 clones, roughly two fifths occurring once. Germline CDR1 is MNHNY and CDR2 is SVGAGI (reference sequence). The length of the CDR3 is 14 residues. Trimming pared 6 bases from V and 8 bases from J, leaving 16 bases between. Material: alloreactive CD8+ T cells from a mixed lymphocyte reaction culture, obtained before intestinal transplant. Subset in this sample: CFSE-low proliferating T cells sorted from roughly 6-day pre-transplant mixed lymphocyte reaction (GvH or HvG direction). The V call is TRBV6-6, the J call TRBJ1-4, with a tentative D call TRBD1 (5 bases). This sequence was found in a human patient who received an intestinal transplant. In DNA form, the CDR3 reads TGTGCCAGCAGCAACGGGCACAAGGGGGAAAAACTGTTTTTT. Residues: CASSNGHKGEKLFF.